One and the same sample provided the 15 T cell receptor beta chains below, sequenced in a study of naive and memory T cell subsets. Two oligonucleotides, mixed equimolar, formed the beta constant-region primer covering TRBC1 and TRBC2. Nested alpha and beta constant-region primers with the SP2 primer drove four PCR rounds on ligated cDNA. TCRdb re-called the UMI-ligation and nested PCR reads through MiXCR, storing one row per CDR3 protein. The sample carries 95,000 to 150,000 distinct CDR3 sequences, around 35% recorded once. Sequencing was performed on central memory CD4+ T cells from blood. These receptor sequences come from a human donor in good health.

In its sample, this clonotype was seen a few times. V gene TRBV9 combines with J gene TRBJ2-2; D possibly corresponds to TRBD1 (5 bases). The germline V gene has CDR1 SGDLS and CDR2 YYNGEE. The V and J ends lost 9 bases and 0 bases respectively, with 18 bases between them. The CDR3 is 16 amino acids. The CDR3 spells CATHPGALSNTGELFF. The CDR3 coding sequence is TGTGCCACCCACCCTGGGGCGTTATCGAACACCGGGGAGCTGTTTTTT.

The rearrangement uses TRBV19 and TRBJ1-5; D is perhaps TRBD1 (6 bases). The CDR3 contains 15 residues. Per the germline V gene, CDR1 is LNHDA and CDR2 is SQIVND (reference sequence). Trimming left V 6 bases short and J 4 bases short, with 16 bases between. CDR3 nucleotides: TGTGCCAGTAGCCCGACAGGATTTGGAAATCAGCCCCAGCATTTT. Protein product: CASSPTGFGNQPQHF.

This chain joins TRBV7-2 and TRBJ2-2, with a weak D call TRBD2 (5 bases). With 6 bases removed from V and 6 bases from J, the gap between germline ends came to 14 bases. CDR3 length: 14 amino acids. Germline V gene lookup returns CDR1 SGHTA and CDR2 FQGNSA. CDR3 nucleotide sequence: TGTGCCAGCAGGTTAAACGGGGTCTCCGGGGAGCTGTTTTTT. Translation: CASRLNGVSGELFF.

The CDR3 DNA reads as TGTGCCAGCACTCCCAGGGCGGAAGGCACAGATACGCAGTATTTT. Its translation: CASTPRAEGTDTQYF. V usage is TRBV28 and J usage is TRBJ2-3; tentative D call: TRBD1 (5 bases). The CDR3 is made up of 15 amino acids. The germline V gene encodes CDR1 MDHEN and CDR2 SYDVKM. V was pared by 7 bases and J by 1 base, with 15 bases between.

The rearrangement uses TRBV20-1 and TRBJ1-6; D not certain. With 4 bases removed from V and 6 bases from J, the gap between germline ends came to 13 bases. Germline CDR1 is DFQATT and CDR2 is SNEGSKA (reference sequence). The CDR3 loop spans 14 amino acids. CDR3 sequence: CSAIGRVRNSPLHF. Here the CDR3 DNA reads TGCAGTGCTATTGGGAGGGTTCGTAATTCACCCCTCCACTTT.

The gene calls are TRBV10-3 and TRBJ1-3; unclear D gene. The CDR3 totals 11 residues. Per the germline V gene, CDR1 is ENHRY and CDR2 is SYGVKD. Trimming cost V 2 bases and J 7 bases, with 3 bases left between them. This CDR3 is CAISEKNTIYF. DNA of the CDR3: TGTGCCATCAGTGAGAAGAACACCATATATTTT.

This clonotype was found once. The genes are TRBV25-1 and TRBJ1-2; D not certain. Germline V gene lookup returns CDR1 MGHDK and CDR2 SYGVNS. This CDR3 has 14 amino acids. Trimming left V 3 bases short and J 1 base short, with 9 bases between. The CDR3 nucleotides read TGTGCCAGCAGTGACAGTCACCTTAACTATGGCTACACCTTC. It specifies CASSDSHLNYGYTF.

This clonotype showed up just a few times. The J gene is TRBJ2-1, the V gene TRBV20-1; the D gene is possibly TRBD2 (5 bases). CDR1 is DFQATT, CDR2 SNEGSKA, per germline (reference sequence). V gave up 1 base and J gave up 7 bases, with 14 bases separating them. The CDR3 covers 14 residues. The CDR3 nucleotides are TGCAGTGCTAGAGCACTAGTGCTAAAAAATGAGCAGTTCTTC. Amino acid sequence: CSARALVLKNEQFF.

This clonotype was counted ten times or more. The chain recombines TRBV20-1 with TRBJ1-6; weak D call: TRBD1 (6 bases). Trimming took 6 bases from V and 8 from J, leaving 14 bases between them. Germline CDR1 DFQATT, CDR2 SNEGSKA (reference sequence). This CDR3 contains 13 residues. The CDR3: CSAVRGRDSPLHF. As DNA, the CDR3 is TGCAGTGCCGTTAGGGGGAGGGATTCACCCCTCCACTTT.

This clonotype has only a few counts. This chain uses TRBV24-1 with TRBJ2-1, with D hard to call. The CDR3 is 14 amino acids. Germline lookup yields CDR1 KGHDR and CDR2 SFDVKD. V lost 4 bases and J lost 8, with 14 bases in between. CDR3 loop: CATSEARSRDEQFF. The CDR3 DNA reads TGTGCCACCAGTGAGGCCAGATCCCGGGATGAGCAGTTCTTC.

This clonotype has a handful of counts. The rearrangement joins TRBV7-2 to TRBJ2-3; TRBD2 matches 8 bases. V trimming: 5 bases; J trimming: 2 bases; junction bases outside the gene matches: 12. The germline gives CDR1 SGHTA, CDR2 FQGNSA. This CDR3 contains 17 residues. The chain's CDR3 is CASSRDIAGRLTDTQYF. The CDR3 DNA reads TGTGCCAGCAGCCGAGATATAGCGGGGAGACTCACAGATACGCAGTATTTT.

The chain is built from TRBV19 and TRBJ2-1, with TRBD1 as a possible D gene (7 bases). This CDR3 is built from 16 residues. The V and J ends lost 5 bases and 3 bases respectively, with 17 bases between them. The germline V gene encodes CDR1 LNHDA and CDR2 SQIVND (reference sequence). Here the CDR3 reads CASSYTTGRRYNEQFF. The CDR3 DNA is TGTGCCAGTAGTTATACGACAGGGAGGCGCTACAATGAGCAGTTCTTC.

This clonotype appeared a few times. The chain is built from TRBV6-5 and TRBJ2-7; no firm D call. In germline, CDR1 is MNHEY, CDR2 SVGAGI. This CDR3 has 15 amino acids. Trimming pared 7 bases from V and 0 bases from J, leaving 16 bases between. The CDR3 DNA reads TGTGCCAGCATGTTAGAGGCCAGGAGCTCCTACGAGCAGTACTTC. Translation: CASMLEARSSYEQYF.

As concerns this clonotype: A read error may account for a junction end that differs from germline. This rearrangement joins TRBV19 to TRBJ2-3; TRBD2 aligns across 8 bases. This CDR3 has 15 amino acids. The V gene's germline CDR1 is LNHDA and CDR2 SQIVND (reference sequence). The CDR3 reads CASRIAGKDGDTQYF. The CDR3 nucleotides read TGTGCCAGTAGAATAGCGGGAAAGGATGGAGATACGCAGTATTTT.

This clonotype was observed a few times. The chain links TRBV28 to TRBJ2-3; D might be TRBD2 (6 bases). The length of the CDR3 is 16 residues. CDR1 is MDHEN, CDR2 SYDVKM, per germline. Trimming left V 3 bases short and J 4 bases short, with 17 bases between. CDR3 nucleotides: TGTGCCAGCAGTTTTGTTGGTAGCGGAGAGGCAGATACGCAGTATTTT. Translated, it gives CASSFVGSGEADTQYF.